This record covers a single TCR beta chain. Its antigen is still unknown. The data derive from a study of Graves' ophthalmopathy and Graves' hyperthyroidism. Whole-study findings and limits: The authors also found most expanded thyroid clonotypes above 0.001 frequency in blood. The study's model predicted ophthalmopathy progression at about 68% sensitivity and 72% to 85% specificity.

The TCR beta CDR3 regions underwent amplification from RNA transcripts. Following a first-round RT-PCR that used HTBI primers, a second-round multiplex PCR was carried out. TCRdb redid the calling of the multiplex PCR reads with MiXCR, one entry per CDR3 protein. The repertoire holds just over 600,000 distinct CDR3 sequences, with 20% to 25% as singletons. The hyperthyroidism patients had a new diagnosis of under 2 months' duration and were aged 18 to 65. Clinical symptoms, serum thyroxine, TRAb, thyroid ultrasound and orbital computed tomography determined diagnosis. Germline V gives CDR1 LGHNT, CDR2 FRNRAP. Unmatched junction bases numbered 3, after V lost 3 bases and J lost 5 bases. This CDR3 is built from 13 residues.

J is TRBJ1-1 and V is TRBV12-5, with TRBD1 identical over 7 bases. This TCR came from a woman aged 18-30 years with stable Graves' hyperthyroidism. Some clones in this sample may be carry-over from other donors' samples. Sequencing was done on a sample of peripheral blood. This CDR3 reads CASGLLTGTEAFF. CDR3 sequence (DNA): TGTGCTAGTGGTTTATTGACAGGGACTGAAGCTTTCTTT.